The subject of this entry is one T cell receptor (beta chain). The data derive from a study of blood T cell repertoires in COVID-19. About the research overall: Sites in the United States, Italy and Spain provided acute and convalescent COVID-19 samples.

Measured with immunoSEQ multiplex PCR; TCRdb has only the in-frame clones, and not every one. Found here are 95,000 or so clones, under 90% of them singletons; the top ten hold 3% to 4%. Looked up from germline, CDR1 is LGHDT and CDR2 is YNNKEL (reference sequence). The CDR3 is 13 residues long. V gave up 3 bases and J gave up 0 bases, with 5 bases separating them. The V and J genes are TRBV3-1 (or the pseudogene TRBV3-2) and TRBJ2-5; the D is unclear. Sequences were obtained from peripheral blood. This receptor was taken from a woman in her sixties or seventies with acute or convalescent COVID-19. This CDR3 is CASSHLDQETQYF. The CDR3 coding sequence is TGTGCCAGCAGCCATCTAGACCAAGAGACCCAGTACTTC.